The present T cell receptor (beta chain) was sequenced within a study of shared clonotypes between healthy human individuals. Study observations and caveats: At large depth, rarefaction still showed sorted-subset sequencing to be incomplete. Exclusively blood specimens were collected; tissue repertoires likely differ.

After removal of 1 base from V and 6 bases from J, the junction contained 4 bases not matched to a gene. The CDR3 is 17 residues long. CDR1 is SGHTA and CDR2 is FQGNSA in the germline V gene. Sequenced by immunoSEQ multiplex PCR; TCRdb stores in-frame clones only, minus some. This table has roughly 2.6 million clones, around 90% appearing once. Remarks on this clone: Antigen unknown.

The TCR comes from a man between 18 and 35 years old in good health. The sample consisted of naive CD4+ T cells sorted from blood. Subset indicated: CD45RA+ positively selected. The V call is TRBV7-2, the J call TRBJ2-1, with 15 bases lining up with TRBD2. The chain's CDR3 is CASSLGTSGRAFNEQFF. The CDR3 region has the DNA TGTGCCAGCAGCTTAGGGACTAGCGGGAGGGCCTTCAATGAGCAGTTCTTC.